A single sample is the source of the 25 T cell receptor beta chains below, sequenced in a study of blood T cell repertoires in COVID-19. Data came from immunoSEQ multiplex PCR; TCRdb stores just in-frame clones and leaves some out. The sample includes hundreds of thousands of clones, around 85% seen only once; the top ten take roughly a sixth. The sample taken for sequencing was PBMCs or T cells enriched from blood (not recorded which). The receptors stem from a man in his forties who had recovered from COVID-19.

This clone was observed a few times. The chain recombines TRBV6-2 or TRBV6-3 with TRBJ2-5; 10 positions match TRBD2. The J segment lost 0 bases and the V segment lost 2 bases, leaving 6 bases of the junction unmatched. The V gene's germline CDR1 is MNHEY and CDR2 SVGEGT. The CDR3 sequence is 17 residues long. The CDR3 DNA sequence: TGTGCCAGCAGTTACCTCCCGGGACTAGCGAACCAAGAGACCCAGTACTTC. Its protein product is CASSYLPGLANQETQYF.

This chain connects TRBV5-8 to TRBJ2-1, with D perhaps matching TRBD2 (6 bases). This CDR3 contains 15 residues. Deletions cut 2 bases from V and 6 bases from J, with 15 bases between. Germline CDR1 reads SGHTS; CDR2 reads YDEGEE. CDR3 DNA: TGTGCCAGCAGCTTCACGGGGGAGTGGTTCAATGAGCAGTTCTTC. Amino acid sequence: CASSFTGEWFNEQFF.

The chain links TRBV7-8 to TRBJ1-1, with D perhaps TRBD1 (6 bases). The length of the CDR3 is 14 residues. Per the germline V gene, CDR1 is SGHVS and CDR2 is FQNEAQ. Trimming took off 0 bases at V and 5 bases at J, with 10 bases between the two ends. This chain's CDR3 is CASSLASGDTEAFF. CDR3 in DNA: TGTGCCAGCAGCTTAGCCTCAGGGGATACTGAAGCTTTCTTT.

The chain is built from TRBV7-2 and TRBJ2-7, with a tentative D call TRBD1 (6 bases). CDR3 size: 14 residues. The V end lost 5 bases, the J end lost 5 bases, and 16 bases lay between the germline ends. CDR1 and CDR2 (germline): SGHTA, FQGNSA. CDR3 sequence: CASSPRTVSHEQYF. The CDR3 DNA reads as TGTGCCAGCAGCCCCCGGACAGTTAGTCACGAGCAGTACTTC.

The chain combines TRBV19 with TRBJ2-3; maybe TRBD1 (5 bases). The CDR3 has 17 residues. From germline, CDR1 is LNHDA and CDR2 SQIVND (reference sequence). Trimming stripped 3 bases from V and 8 bases from J, with 24 bases between. The CDR3 is CASSMGTGQSFTGTQYF. CDR3 bases: TGTGCCAGTAGTATGGGAACCGGACAATCATTCACTGGTACGCAGTATTTT. Drawing the rest from reference TRBV19 and TRBJ2-3, the complete variable domain is DGGITQSPKYLFRKEGQNVTLSCEQNLNHDAMYWYRQDPGQGLRLIYYSQIVNDFQKGDIAEGYSVSREKKESFPLTVTSAQKNPTAFYLCASSMGTGQSFTGTQYFGPGTRLTVL.

The rearrangement joins TRBV19 to TRBJ2-5; D unresolved. V lost 0 bases and J 5 bases, leaving 4 bases between the germline ends. The V gene's germline CDR1 is LNHDA and CDR2 SQIVND (reference sequence). There are 12 residues in the CDR3. As DNA, the CDR3 is TGTGCCAGTAGTATAGAGGGCGAGACCCAGTACTTC. Its translation is CASSIEGETQYF.

The genes are TRBV5-1 and TRBJ2-1, with D possibly matching TRBD1 (5 bases). This CDR3 region has 15 residues. CDR1 and CDR2 from the germline V gene are SGHRS and YFSETQ. V was cut by 2 bases and J by 8 bases, with 17 bases left in between. The CDR3 region is CASSLPLRGAHEQFF. CDR3 bases: TGCGCCAGCAGCTTACCCCTTAGGGGCGCGCATGAGCAGTTCTTC.

This rearrangement joins TRBV5-1 to TRBJ2-5, with TRBD2 matching over 8 bases. From germline, CDR1 is SGHRS and CDR2 YFSETQ. Trimming at V came to 1 base and at J to 1 base, leaving 3 bases not matched to a gene. The CDR3 is 15 amino acids. The CDR3 region is CASSLTSGLQETQYF. The DNA for the CDR3 is TGCGCCAGCAGCTTGACTAGCGGACTCCAAGAGACCCAGTACTTC. Drawing the rest from reference TRBV5-1 and TRBJ2-5, the complete variable domain is KAGVTQTPRYLIKTRGQQVTLSCSPISGHRSVSWYQQTPGQGLQFLFEYFSETQRNKGNFPGRFSGRQFSNSRSEMNVSTLELGDSALYLCASSLTSGLQETQYFGPGTRLLVL.

This CDR3 is CASRSGVTTEAFF. The DNA for the CDR3 is TGTGCCAGCAGGTCCGGGGTTACCACTGAAGCTTTCTTT. The V call is TRBV12-3 or TRBV12-4, the J call TRBJ1-1; D is undetermined. Trimming left V 6 bases short and J 4 bases short, with 12 bases between. This CDR3 spans 13 amino acids.

V usage is TRBV28 and J usage is TRBJ2-1; TRBD1 matches at 9 bases. After removal of 3 bases from V and 5 bases from J, the junction contained 17 bases not matched to a gene. The CDR3 has 19 residues. Germline-derived CDR1 and CDR2 are MDHEN and SYDVKM. The CDR3 protein is CASSFNRGLFSGTNNEQFF. CDR3 DNA: TGTGCCAGCAGTTTCAACAGGGGGCTATTCAGCGGGACCAACAATGAGCAGTTCTTC.

This sequence joins TRBV11-2 and TRBJ1-1, with D unclear. V gave up 1 base and J gave up 2 bases, with 14 bases separating them. From germline, CDR1 is SGHAT and CDR2 FQNNGV. The CDR3 extends over 16 amino acids. The chain's CDR3 is CASSLGGGLENTEAFF. DNA of the CDR3: TGTGCCAGCAGCTTAGGAGGCGGGCTAGAAAACACTGAAGCTTTCTTT. The whole variable domain, remainder taken from reference TRBV11-2 and TRBJ1-1, is EAGVAQSPRYKIIEKRQSVAFWCNPISGHATLYWYQQILGQGPKLLIQFQNNGVVDDSQLPKDRFSAERLKGVDSTLKIQPAKLEDSAVYLCASSLGGGLENTEAFFGQGTRLTVV.

The gene calls are TRBV19 and TRBJ1-1, with TRBD1 identical over 8 bases. V shed 6 bases, J shed 7 bases, and the junction held 4 bases outside the gene matches. This CDR3 has 12 residues. Germline assignment: CDR1 LNHDA and CDR2 SQIVND (reference sequence). CDR3 nucleotide sequence: TGTGCCAGTAGCGCGACAGGGGATGAAGCTTTCTTT. It encodes CASSATGDEAFF.

The J gene is TRBJ2-1, the V gene TRBV18; the D gene is possibly TRBD2 (7 bases). The CDR3 has 14 amino acids. In germline, CDR1 is KGHSH, CDR2 LQKENI. V was shortened by 5 bases and J by 7 bases, with 15 bases between the two germline ends. In nucleotides, the CDR3 is TGTGCCAGCTCATTCCGGAAGGGGGGGAATGAGCAGTTCTTC. This gives the protein CASSFRKGGNEQFF.

This clone has only a few counts. The junction departs from germline at one end; a sequencing error may be responsible. This chain links TRBV14 with TRBJ1-2; TRBD1 matches at 7 bases. CDR1 is SGHDN and CDR2 is FVKESK in the germline V gene. The CDR3 has 12 residues. CDR3 sequence (DNA): TGTGCCAGCAGCCAAGGAGGGACAGTTCGCCGCTTC. Translating gives CASSQGGTVRRF.

The rearrangement uses TRBV30 and TRBJ1-3; 10 bases are shared with TRBD1. V dropped 2 bases and J dropped 1; count of bases not matched to a gene: 2. Germline-derived CDR1 and CDR2 are GTSNPN and SVGIG (reference sequence). The CDR3 length is 15 residues. This CDR3 reads CAWSQDRGSGNTIYF. DNA of the CDR3: TGTGCCTGGAGTCAGGACAGGGGGTCTGGAAACACCATATATTTT.

V usage is TRBV5-1 and J usage is TRBJ2-7, with D unresolved. The V gene lost 1 base and the J gene lost 1 base, with 9 bases spanning the gap. Germline CDR1 is SGHRS and CDR2 is YFSETQ. The CDR3 has 14 residues. In DNA form, the CDR3 reads TGCGCCAGCAGCTTGCTAGACCTTTCCTACGAGCAGTACTTC. This gives the protein CASSLLDLSYEQYF.

The chain uses TRBV5-4 and TRBJ2-7, with D maybe TRBD2 (6 bases). V shed 3 bases and J shed 3 bases, with 10 bases lying between them. This CDR3 is 13 amino acids long. Germline lookup yields CDR1 SGHNT and CDR2 YYREEE (reference sequence). The CDR3 is CASSWGENYEQYF. The CDR3 region has the DNA TGTGCCAGCAGCTGGGGGGAAAACTACGAGCAGTACTTC.

The chain uses TRBV3-1 (or the pseudogene TRBV3-2) and TRBJ2-1; TRBD2 agrees at 7 bases. This CDR3 is built from 12 residues. Germline CDR1 LGHDT, CDR2 YNNKEL (reference sequence). Losses at the gene ends were 4 bases for V and 7 bases for J; bases not matched to a gene: 1. CDR3 nucleotide sequence: TGTGCCAGCAGCCGGGGGGGGAATGAGCAGTTCTTC. Encoded protein: CASSRGGNEQFF.

The chain joins TRBV24-1 to TRBJ1-1; 8 bases line up with TRBD1. CDR3 length: 16 amino acids. Germline V gene lookup returns CDR1 KGHDR and CDR2 SFDVKD. V lost 7 bases, J lost 3 bases, and 12 bases stayed unmatched. The CDR3: CATRSTGTGRDTEAFF. The CDR3 nucleotides read TGTGCCACCAGGAGTACCGGGACAGGCAGAGACACTGAAGCTTTCTTT.

V gene TRBV7-3 combines with J gene TRBJ2-5; 8 positions match TRBD2. V lost 5 bases to trimming and J lost 1 base; unmatched junction nucleotides: 12. The CDR3 runs 17 residues. CDR1 and CDR2 (germline): SGHTA, FQGTGA. CDR3 bases: TGTGCCAGCAGCGTCGGGGGTGCGGGAGGTACCCAAGAGACCCAGTACTTC. Translation: CASSVGGAGGTQETQYF.

This chain links TRBV19 with TRBJ1-5; perhaps TRBD1 as D (5 bases). CDR1 is LNHDA, CDR2 SQIVND, per germline (reference sequence). V dropped 7 bases and J dropped 7 bases, with 17 bases sitting between them. The CDR3 consists of 14 residues. The CDR3 DNA reads TGTGCCAGTACCCGGGAGGGGAAGGGACAGCCCCAGCATTTT. Amino acids: CASTREGKGQPQHF. The whole variable domain, filled in from reference TRBV19 and TRBJ1-5, reads DGGITQSPKYLFRKEGQNVTLSCEQNLNHDAMYWYRQDPGQGLRLIYYSQIVNDFQKGDIAEGYSVSREKKESFPLTVTSAQKNPTAFYLCASTREGKGQPQHFGDGTRLSIL.

This chain connects TRBV2 to TRBJ1-1, with D maybe TRBD1 (6 bases). Germline V gene sequence: CDR1 SNHLY, CDR2 FYNNEI. V was pared by 3 bases and J by 7 bases, with 12 bases between. The CDR3 is 13 residues long. This CDR3 is CASSDRSTGEAFF. The CDR3 bases are TGTGCCAGCAGTGACAGGTCGACAGGTGAAGCTTTCTTT. The full variable domain, its missing parts supplied by reference TRBV2 and TRBJ1-1, is EPEVTQTPSHQVTQMGQEVILRCVPISNHLYFYWYRQILGQKVEFLVSFYNNEISEKSEIFDDQFSVERPDGSNFTLKIRSTKLEDSAMYFCASSDRSTGEAFFGQGTRLTVV.

The J gene is TRBJ2-7, the V gene TRBV6-5; 8 bases fit TRBD1. Germline V CDR1 and CDR2: MNHEY, SVGAGI. There are 13 residues in the CDR3. Unmatched junction bases numbered 9, after V lost 7 bases and J lost 7 bases. The CDR3 here is CASMAGGLLEQYF. The CDR3 bases are TGTGCCAGCATGGCAGGGGGCCTCTTGGAGCAGTACTTC.

V is TRBV25-1 and J is TRBJ1-4; D may be TRBD1 (6 bases). Germline loops: CDR1 MGHDK, CDR2 SYGVNS. V was pared by 8 bases and J by 2 bases, with 15 bases between. The CDR3 sequence is 15 residues long. Here the CDR3 reads CASQDRGATNEKLFF. In DNA, the CDR3 is TGTGCCAGCCAGGATCGGGGGGCGACTAATGAAAAACTGTTTTTT.

The chain has TRBV19 and TRBJ2-7, with 7 bases fitting TRBD2. The CDR3 sequence is 14 residues long. V lost 10 bases to trimming and J lost 3 bases; unmatched junction nucleotides: 12. Per the germline V gene, CDR1 is LNHDA and CDR2 is SQIVND (reference sequence). The CDR3 here is CATSLGTTDYEQYF. CDR3 in DNA: TGTGCCACTTCCCTGGGGACTACTGACTACGAGCAGTACTTC.